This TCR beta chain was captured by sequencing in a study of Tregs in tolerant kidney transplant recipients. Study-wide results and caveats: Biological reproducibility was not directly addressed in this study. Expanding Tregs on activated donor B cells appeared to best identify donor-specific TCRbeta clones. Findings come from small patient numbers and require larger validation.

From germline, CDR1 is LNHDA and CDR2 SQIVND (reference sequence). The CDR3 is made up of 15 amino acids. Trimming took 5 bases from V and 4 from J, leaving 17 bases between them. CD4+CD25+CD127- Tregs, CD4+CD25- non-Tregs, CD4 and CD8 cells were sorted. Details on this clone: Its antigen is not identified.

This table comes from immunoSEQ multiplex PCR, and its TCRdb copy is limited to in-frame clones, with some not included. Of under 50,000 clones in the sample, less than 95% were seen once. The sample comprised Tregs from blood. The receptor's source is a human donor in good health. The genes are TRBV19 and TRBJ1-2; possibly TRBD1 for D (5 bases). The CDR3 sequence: CASSGGQASFYGYTF. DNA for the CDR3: TGTGCCAGTAGTGGAGGACAAGCCTCTTTCTATGGCTACACCTTC.